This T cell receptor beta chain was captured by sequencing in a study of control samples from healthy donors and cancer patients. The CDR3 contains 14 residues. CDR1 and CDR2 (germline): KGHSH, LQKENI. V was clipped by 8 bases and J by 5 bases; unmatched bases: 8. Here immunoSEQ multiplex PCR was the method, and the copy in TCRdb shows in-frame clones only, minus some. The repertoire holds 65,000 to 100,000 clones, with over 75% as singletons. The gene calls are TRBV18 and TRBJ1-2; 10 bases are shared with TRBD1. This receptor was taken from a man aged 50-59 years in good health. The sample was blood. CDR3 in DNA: TGTGCCAGCACCCAGACAGGGGGCGCTTATGGCTACACCTTC. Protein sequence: CASTQTGGAYGYTF. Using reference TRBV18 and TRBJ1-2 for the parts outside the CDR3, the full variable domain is NAGVMQNPRHLVRRRGQEARLRCSPMKGHSHVYWYRQLPEEGLKFMVYLQKENIIDESGMPKERFSAEFPKEGPSILRIQQVVRGDSAAYFCASTQTGGAYGYTFGSGTRLTVV.